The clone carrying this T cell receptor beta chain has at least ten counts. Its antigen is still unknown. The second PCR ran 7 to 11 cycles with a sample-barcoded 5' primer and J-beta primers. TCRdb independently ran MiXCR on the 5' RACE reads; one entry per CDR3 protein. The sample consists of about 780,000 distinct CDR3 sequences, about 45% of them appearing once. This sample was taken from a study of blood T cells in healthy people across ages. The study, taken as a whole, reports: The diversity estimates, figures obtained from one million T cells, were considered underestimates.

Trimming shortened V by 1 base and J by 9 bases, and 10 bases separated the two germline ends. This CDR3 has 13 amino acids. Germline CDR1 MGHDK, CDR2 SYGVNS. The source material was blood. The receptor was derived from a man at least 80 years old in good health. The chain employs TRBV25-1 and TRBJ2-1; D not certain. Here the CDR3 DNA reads TGTGCCAGCAGTGAATTGATGTTTGGTGAGCAGTTCTTC. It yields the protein CASSELMFGEQFF.